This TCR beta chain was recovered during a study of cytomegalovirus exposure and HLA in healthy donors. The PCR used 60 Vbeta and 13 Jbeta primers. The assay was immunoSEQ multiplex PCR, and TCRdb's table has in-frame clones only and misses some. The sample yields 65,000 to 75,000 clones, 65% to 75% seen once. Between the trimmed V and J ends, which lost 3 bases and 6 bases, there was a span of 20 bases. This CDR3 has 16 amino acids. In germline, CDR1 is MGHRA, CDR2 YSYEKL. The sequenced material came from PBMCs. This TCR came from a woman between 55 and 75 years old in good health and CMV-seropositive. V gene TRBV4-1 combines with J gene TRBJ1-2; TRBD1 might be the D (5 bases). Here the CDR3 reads CASSQPSAGIRNGYTF. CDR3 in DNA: TGCGCCAGCAGCCAGCCCTCCGCAGGGATTCGGAATGGCTACACCTTC.